These 27 T cell receptor beta chains came from one sample sequenced in a study of vaccination and CD4 T cells after COVID-19. No antigen is known for these receptors. Time point in this sample: late sampling 161 to 241 days after vaccination in three convalescent patients. The treatment: roughly nine-day PBMC culture with coronavirus spike peptide pools or control peptides (ViraFEST assay). An Oncomine TCR Beta short-read assay was used to sequence the DNA from cultured CD4+ T cells. Using its own MiXCR run on the PCR reads, TCRdb lists one record per CDR3 protein. Of about 17,000 distinct CDR3 sequences listed, roughly 50% are singletons. Here the sequenced sample was CD4+ T cells from blood, cultured in vitro, taken about 7 months after SARS-CoV-2 vaccination. Receptor source: a human donor who had recovered from COVID-19.

The V gene is TRBV7-3, the J gene TRBJ2-5, with a tentative D call TRBD2 (5 bases). Per the germline V gene, CDR1 is SGHTA and CDR2 is FQGTGA. V lost 5 bases, J lost 0 bases, and 7 bases lay in between. This CDR3 has 13 residues. CDR3 coding DNA: TGTGCCAGCAGCGGAGGCAACCAAGAGACCCAGTACTTC. It translates to CASSGGNQETQYF.

The chain couples TRBV2 to TRBJ2-7, with D tentatively TRBD1 (5 bases). The V end was cut by 7 bases, the J end by 3 bases, with 10 bases between. This CDR3 spans 12 amino acids. CDR1 is SNHLY and CDR2 is FYNNEI in the germline V gene. DNA for the CDR3: TGTGCCAGCAACCAGGGATTCTACGAGCAGTACTTC. Protein: CASNQGFYEQYF. The full variable domain, in which reference TRBV2 and TRBJ2-7 provide the parts outside the CDR3, is EPEVTQTPSHQVTQMGQEVILRCVPISNHLYFYWYRQILGQKVEFLVSFYNNEISEKSEIFDDQFSVERPDGSNFTLKIRSTKLEDSAMYFCASNQGFYEQYFGPGTRLTVT.

V is TRBV6-1 and J is TRBJ1-6; 7 nucleotides match TRBD1. Germline assignment: CDR1 MNHNS and CDR2 SASEGT. V was pared by 8 bases and J by 8 bases, with 6 bases of the junction left unmatched. The CDR3 is 13 amino acids. CDR3 in DNA: TGTGCCAGCGACGACAGGGATTATTCACCCCTCCACTTT. This encodes CASDDRDYSPLHF.

V is TRBV7-8 and J is TRBJ1-1; D unclear. Germline CDR1 SGHVS, CDR2 FQNEAQ. The CDR3 consists of 13 residues. Trimming pared 7 bases from V and 1 base from J, leaving 10 bases between. The CDR3 here is CASTFHENTEAFF. The CDR3 DNA follows: TGTGCCAGCACCTTTCACGAGAACACTGAAGCTTTCTTT.

This chain links TRBV15 with TRBJ2-1; TRBD1 or TRBD2 may be the D gene (5 bases each). V was pared by 7 bases and J by 12 bases, with 19 bases between. Per germline, CDR1 LNHNV and CDR2 YYDKDF (reference sequence). This CDR3 contains 13 residues. The CDR3 nucleotides are TGTGCCACCACCCCACCATCTGGGGGTAGGCAGTTCTTC. It specifies CATTPPSGGRQFF.

This clonotype was observed a few times. The chain employs TRBV6-1 and TRBJ1-5; weak D call: TRBD1 (6 bases). With 9 bases removed from V and 5 bases from J, the gap between germline ends came to 14 bases. CDR1 MNHNS and CDR2 SASEGT come from the germline V gene. CDR3 length: 13 amino acids. DNA of the CDR3: TGTGCCAGGGGGGGACACCCCGATCAGCCCCAGCATTTT. Translation: CARGGHPDQPQHF.

The V gene is TRBV7-9, the J gene TRBJ1-2; no clear D. CDR1 is SEHNR and CDR2 is FQNEAQ in the germline V gene (reference sequence). V shed 3 bases and J shed 5 bases, with 10 bases lying between them. This CDR3 is 13 amino acids long. The chain's CDR3 is CASSLDQSYGYTF. In nucleotides, the CDR3 is TGTGCCAGCAGCTTGGACCAAAGTTATGGCTACACCTTC. Looking up the rest from reference TRBV7-9 and TRBJ1-2 gives the full variable domain: DTGVSQNPRHKITKRGQNVTFRCDPISEHNRLYWYRQTLGQGPEFLTYFQNEAQLEKSRLLSDRFSAERPKGSFSTLEIQRTEQGDSAMYLCASSLDQSYGYTFGSGTRLTVV.

The gene calls are TRBV19 and TRBJ1-1; tentatively, D is TRBD1 (5 bases). Germline assignment: CDR1 LNHDA and CDR2 SQIVND (reference sequence). The CDR3 length is 13 residues. The ends were cut back, 1 base at V and 11 bases at J, with 14 bases in the middle. In nucleotides, the CDR3 is TGTGCCAGTAGTATAGCAGGGACTCAGGTGGCTTTCTTT. Protein product: CASSIAGTQVAFF.

This chain uses TRBV7-9 with TRBJ2-3; D is undetermined. Trimming removed 3 bases at V and 0 bases at J, with 1 base between. CDR1 SEHNR and CDR2 FQNEAQ come from the germline V gene (reference sequence). The length of the CDR3 is 12 residues. The CDR3 DNA reads as TGTGCCAGCAGCTTTAGCACAGATACGCAGTATTTT. Its translation is CASSFSTDTQYF.

The chain joins TRBV20-1 to TRBJ2-7, with 9 bases identical to TRBD2. V was pared by 3 bases and J by 0 bases, with 0 bases of the junction left unmatched. Germline V gene data show CDR1 as DFQATT and CDR2 as SNEGSKA (reference sequence). CDR3 size: 13 residues. CDR3 coding DNA: TGCAGTGCTAGGGGACTAGCCTCCTACGAGCAGTACTTC. This encodes CSARGLASYEQYF.

This clonotype was seen more than once but under ten times. This chain links TRBV20-1 with TRBJ1-6; D not resolved. The germline gives CDR1 DFQATT, CDR2 SNEGSKA (reference sequence). This CDR3 has 14 residues. V lost 5 bases and J lost 6, with 14 bases in between. CDR3 DNA sequence: TGCAGTGCTGGAGCTAGCGGGAGTAATTCACCCCTCCACTTT. It translates to CSAGASGSNSPLHF.

The chain carries TRBV20-1 and TRBJ1-2; TRBD1 aligns across 9 bases. Unmatched junction bases numbered 14, after V lost 5 bases and J lost 4 bases. The CDR3 is 16 residues long. Germline CDR1 reads DFQATT; CDR2 reads SNEGSKA (reference sequence). CDR3: CSALTGGRGPAYGYTF. The CDR3 DNA is TGCAGTGCTCTGACAGGGGGTCGGGGACCCGCCTATGGCTACACCTTC.

This chain's CDR3 is CASSYGQASSYEQYF. CDR3 DNA: TGTGCCAGCAGTTACGGGCAGGCGAGCTCCTACGAGCAGTACTTC. J is TRBJ2-7 and V is TRBV6-5, with D unclear. Germline CDR1 is MNHEY and CDR2 is SVGAGI. The V end lost 2 bases, the J end lost 0 bases, and 11 bases lay between the germline ends. This CDR3 is 15 amino acids long.

Only a few counts were recorded for this clonotype. The J gene is TRBJ2-7, the V gene TRBV20-1; 10 bases agree with TRBD2. The CDR3 runs to 14 residues. Germline V gene sequence: CDR1 DFQATT, CDR2 SNEGSKA (reference sequence). V was clipped by 5 bases and J by 5 bases; unmatched bases: 9. In DNA, the CDR3 is TGCAGTGCTGGAAGAGCGGGAGGGCGGAACGAGCAGTACTTC. It is translated as CSAGRAGGRNEQYF.

This chain joins TRBV20-1 and TRBJ2-3, with 16 nucleotides matching TRBD2. Per the germline V gene, CDR1 is DFQATT and CDR2 is SNEGSKA (reference sequence). Losses at the gene ends were 5 bases for V and 8 bases for J; bases not matched to a gene: 13. This CDR3 is built from 17 residues. The CDR3 spells CSAPGTSGRASAGTQYF. The CDR3 DNA follows: TGCAGTGCTCCCGGGACTAGCGGGAGGGCCTCCGCGGGTACGCAGTATTTT.

The V gene is TRBV20-1, the J gene TRBJ2-3; D may be TRBD2 (5 bases). Trimming removed 4 bases at V and 6 bases at J, with 17 bases between. Germline CDR1 DFQATT, CDR2 SNEGSKA (reference sequence). This CDR3 has 14 amino acids. As DNA, the CDR3 is TGCAGTGCTATAACTATGTCTCGAGGGGATACGCAGTATTTT. This translates into CSAITMSRGDTQYF.

This clonotype turned up a few times. V gene TRBV7-3 combines with J gene TRBJ1-2, with TRBD1 identical over 7 bases. With V trimmed by 0 bases and J by 6 bases, 7 bases remained unmatched. There are 15 residues in the CDR3. Per the germline V gene, CDR1 is SGHTA and CDR2 is FQGTGA. Written as DNA, the CDR3 is TGTGCCAGCAGCTTAACTCCGGGACAGATCCATGGCTACACCTTC. Its translation is CASSLTPGQIHGYTF.

This clonotype was found a few times. This sequence joins TRBV15 and TRBJ2-7; 9 positions agree with TRBD2. The CDR3 totals 15 residues. V lost 2 bases, J lost 5 bases, and 7 bases stayed unmatched. Germline lookup yields CDR1 LNHNV and CDR2 YYDKDF (reference sequence). Here the CDR3 DNA reads TGTGCCACCAGCAGAACAGGGCGGGAGGGAAACGAGCAGTACTTC. Residues: CATSRTGREGNEQYF.

A few counts support this clonotype. V usage is TRBV6-4 and J usage is TRBJ1-2, with D perhaps TRBD1 (6 bases). There are 15 residues in the CDR3. Trimming removed 6 bases at V and 2 bases at J, with 16 bases between. Germline CDR1 is MRHNA and CDR2 is SNTAGT. The CDR3: CASSPGHGLNYGYTF. The CDR3, as DNA: TGTGCCAGCAGCCCGGGACACGGACTAAACTATGGCTACACCTTC.

The chain links TRBV24-1 to TRBJ2-7; 9 bases line up with TRBD2. Germline V gene lookup returns CDR1 KGHDR and CDR2 SFDVKD. Trimming cost V 2 bases and J 5 bases; bases outside gene matches: 9. The CDR3 length is 16 residues. The CDR3 DNA is TGTGCCACCAGTGATTCTCACCCTAGCGGGATAGACGAGCAGTACTTC. It yields the protein CATSDSHPSGIDEQYF.

The chain recombines TRBV11-3 with TRBJ2-5; 12 nucleotides agree with TRBD2. Germline V gene data show CDR1 as SGHNT and CDR2 as YENEEA. The CDR3 is made up of 15 amino acids. J lost 5 bases, V lost 6 bases, and 7 bases had no gene match. The CDR3 protein is CASSSGLAGLETQYF. In nucleotides, the CDR3 is TGTGCCAGCAGTTCCGGACTAGCGGGATTGGAGACCCAGTACTTC.

The J gene is TRBJ2-7, the V gene TRBV27; TRBD1 aligns across 8 bases. V shed 5 bases, J shed 4 bases, and the junction held 7 bases outside the gene matches. Germline CDR1 and CDR2: MNHEY and SMNVEV (reference sequence). The CDR3 runs to 14 residues. CDR3 sequence reads: CASSEGTGWYEQYF. CDR3 in DNA: TGTGCCAGCAGTGAAGGGACAGGCTGGTACGAGCAGTACTTC.

This sequence joins TRBV28 and TRBJ1-5; D is perhaps TRBD1 (6 bases). Germline CDR1 is MDHEN and CDR2 is SYDVKM. The CDR3 has 14 amino acids. Trimming left V 5 bases short and J 5 bases short, with 13 bases between. The CDR3 reads CASSPYRADQPQHF. In DNA, the CDR3 is TGTGCCAGCAGTCCATACAGGGCGGATCAGCCCCAGCATTTT.

This rearrangement joins TRBV7-3 to TRBJ2-3, with no clear D. The V end lost 4 bases, the J end lost 4 bases, and 9 bases lay between the germline ends. CDR1 is SGHTA, CDR2 FQGTGA, per germline. The CDR3 sequence is 13 residues long. The CDR3 DNA follows: TGTGCCAGCAGCTCCAAGACGGCAGATACGCAGTATTTT. Translation gives CASSSKTADTQYF.

The chain links TRBV28 to TRBJ2-7, with 10 bases lining up with TRBD2. The germline V gene encodes CDR1 MDHEN and CDR2 SYDVKM. There are 17 residues in the CDR3. The junction had 14 bases not matched to a gene; V was cut back by 5 bases and J by 4 bases. CDR3 DNA sequence: TGTGCCAGCAGTGCCAGCTCCCCTAGCGGGAGTTGGTACGAGCAGTACTTC. Amino acids: CASSASSPSGSWYEQYF.

This chain uses TRBV19 with TRBJ2-3, with 8 positions matching TRBD1. The CDR3 extends over 17 amino acids. Germline values: CDR1 LNHDA, CDR2 SQIVND (reference sequence). Trimming took 2 bases from V and 1 from J; bases not matched to a gene: 8. DNA of the CDR3: TGTGCCAGTAGTATAAGATCTGACAGGGGAGGCACAGATACGCAGTATTTT. As protein: CASSIRSDRGGTDTQYF.

This clonotype was seen more than once but under ten times. V and J are TRBV27 and TRBJ2-5, with D possibly called TRBD1 or TRBD2 (6 bases each). CDR3 length equals 14 residues. In germline, CDR1 is MNHEY, CDR2 SMNVEV (reference sequence). V lost 6 bases, J lost 10 bases, and 21 bases lay in between. For the CDR3, the DNA is TGTGCCAGCAGCCCGAGGGACATCTTGGAGGGCCAGTACTTC. It codes for CASSPRDILEGQYF.